This T cell receptor beta chain is drawn from a study of monozygotic twins with inflammatory bowel disease (dated by TCRdb to the late 2010s). About the full investigation: The complete study included approximately 30 monozygotic twin pairs: 19 IBD-discordant Danish pairs and nine German pairs, of which four were IBD-concordant and five were IBD-discordant. Within discordant pairs, disease-associated traits were sought mainly by comparing IBD patients with their genetically identical healthy co-twins. Each individual had, on average, about 151 000 unique TCRalpha sequences and 181 000 unique TCRbeta sequences available for analysis.

Receptors were amplified or captured by 5' RACE. Preparation of each TCR library used around 3.5 ug of total RNA. cDNA was synthesized with SMARTScribe reverse transcriptase in eight separate reactions per sample. Unique molecular identifiers containing a 6-nucleotide sample barcode were introduced through template switching during cDNA synthesis. Amplification of TCRalpha and TCRbeta cDNA involved two nested PCRs of 16 and 9 cycles, and each PCR was followed by bead purification. Before amplification, the cDNA was both treated with uracil DNA-glycosylase and purified with the QIAquick PCR purification kit. In the second PCR, Illumina TruSeq-compatible adapters and sample-specific barcodes were added. Library quality and concentration were checked on TapeStation and Qubit, and libraries were pooled at about 5 ng each. Sequencing of the pooled libraries was done on an Illumina HiSeq2500 single-index Rapid Run using custom sequencing primers and 2 x 100 bp reads. The source study handled its data this way. PCR and sequencing errors were corrected by UMI-based consensus assembly using MiGEC version 1.2.6. MiXCR version 2.1.1 was used for V(D)J alignment, clonotype assembly and CDR3 extraction. Normalisation of gene usage, clonotype sharing and MAIT/NKT TCR abundance was achieved by analysing the top 1000, 10 000 and 20 000 clonotypes per sample. Diversity was computed as the inverse Simpson index with the vegan R package after downsampling to 27 000 UMIs. Statistical testing used paired Mann-Whitney U tests on the discordant twin pairs and applied Benjamini-Hochberg correction for multiple testing. TCRdb reprocessed the reads, reporting each CDR3 protein sequence once and no DNA. TCRdb, not the authors, supplied the V and J calls. The table of this sample itemizes fewer than 150,000 distinct CDR3 sequences. Roughly 2.5% of the sample is in the top ten clones.

About this clonotype itself: It has no known antigen specificity.

The germline V gene supplies CDR1 SNHLY and CDR2 FYNNEI. From cysteine to phenylalanine, the CDR3 is 14 amino acids long. DNA is not recorded here. General study outcomes and caveats: Fewer clonotypes were shared with other individuals by IBD patients than by healthy twins, most markedly in patients showing signs of disease activity. Concordant and discordant twins showed no difference in repertoire similarity, possibly because of limited statistical power. The analysis was unable to tell apart different T cell subtypes. Because patients were on differing immunosuppressive treatments, the repertoires may have picked up extra background noise and inter-individual variability. No single strong signal or clonotype linked to IBD turned up in the results, so the idea that one exists was not supported. IBD patients had lower TCRbeta repertoire diversity, measured by the inverse Simpson index, than their healthy co-twins.

From each donor, a roughly 2.5 ml peripheral blood sample was collected into PAXgene tubes and stored at -80 degrees C. Total RNA was isolated from whole blood with the PAXgene blood miRNA kit on an automated QIAcube, without T cell sorting. Peripheral blood from monozygotic twin pairs, either concordant or discordant for inflammatory bowel disease, underwent deep TCRalpha and TCRbeta repertoire profiling that used unique molecular barcoding. Smoking habits were recorded for all twin pairs, and individuals were classified as current, former or never smokers. Material for sequencing was blood. The sequence is built from TRBV2 and TRBJ1-1. The receptor was derived from a human donor with ulcerative colitis or Crohn's disease, or a healthy co-twin of an affected twin (not recorded which). The CDR3 sequence is CASSVGLGRTEAFF.